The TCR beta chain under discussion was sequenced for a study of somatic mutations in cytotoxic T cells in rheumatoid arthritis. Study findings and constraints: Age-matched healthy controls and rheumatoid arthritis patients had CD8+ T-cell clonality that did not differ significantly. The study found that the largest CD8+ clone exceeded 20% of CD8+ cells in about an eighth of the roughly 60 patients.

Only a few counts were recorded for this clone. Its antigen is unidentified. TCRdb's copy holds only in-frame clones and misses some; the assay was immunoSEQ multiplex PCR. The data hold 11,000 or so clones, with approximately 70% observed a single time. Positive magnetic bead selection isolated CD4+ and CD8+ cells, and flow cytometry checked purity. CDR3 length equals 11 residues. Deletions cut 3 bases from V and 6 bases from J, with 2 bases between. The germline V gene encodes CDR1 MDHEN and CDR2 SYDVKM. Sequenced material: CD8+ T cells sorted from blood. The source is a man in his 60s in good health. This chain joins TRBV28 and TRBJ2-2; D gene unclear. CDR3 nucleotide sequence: TGTGCCAGCAGTTTGGCCGGGGAGCTGTTTTTT. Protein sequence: CASSLAGELFF.